Here is one T cell receptor beta chain with its context. In germline, CDR1 is SGHTA, CDR2 FQGNSA. The CDR3 length is 16 residues. With 1 base clipped from V and 6 bases from J, the junction kept 9 bases outside the gene matches. The sample originates from a study of T cell changes during pregnancy in multiple sclerosis. Method: immunoSEQ multiplex PCR; TCRdb's copy keeps in-frame clones and lacks some. The sample consists of around 67,000 clones, about 92% of them appearing once. The rearrangement uses TRBV7-2 and TRBJ2-1, with TRBD2 identical over 7 bases. The clonotype comes from a female donor with multiple sclerosis, enrolled in a pregnancy study. Material: peripheral blood, obtained in the first trimester of pregnancy. For the CDR3, the DNA is TGTGCCAGCAGCTTAGTAGTAGCGGGTTTGGGCAATGAGCAGTTCTTC. Its translation is CASSLVVAGLGNEQFF.